The clone carrying this TCR beta chain was found a few times. These data belong to a study of blood T cell repertoires in COVID-19. Study details: Samples representing acute and convalescent COVID-19 were sourced from the United States, Italy and Spain.

Enrollees, 18 to 89 years old, lived in 24 US areas. In the original analysis: Amplification from reference gene primers served as the basis for estimated nucleated cell counts. Profiled with immunoSEQ multiplex PCR; TCRdb holds only in-frame clones, not every one. V and J calls and clone size follow that table, whereas D and trimming were derived from the DNA. This table has under 350,000 clones, 65% to 90% appearing once. Germline CDR1 SGHRS, CDR2 YFSETQ. This CDR3 is built from 13 residues. Trimming left V 4 bases short and J 2 bases short, with 10 bases between. This TCR came from a woman aged 40-49 years with acute COVID-19. The V gene is TRBV5-1, the J gene TRBJ2-7; D perhaps matches TRBD1 (6 bases). Material for sequencing was PBMCs or T cells enriched from blood (not recorded which). As DNA, the CDR3 is TGCGCCAGCAGCACAGGACAGACCTACGAGCAGTACTTC. Translated, it gives CASSTGQTYEQYF.